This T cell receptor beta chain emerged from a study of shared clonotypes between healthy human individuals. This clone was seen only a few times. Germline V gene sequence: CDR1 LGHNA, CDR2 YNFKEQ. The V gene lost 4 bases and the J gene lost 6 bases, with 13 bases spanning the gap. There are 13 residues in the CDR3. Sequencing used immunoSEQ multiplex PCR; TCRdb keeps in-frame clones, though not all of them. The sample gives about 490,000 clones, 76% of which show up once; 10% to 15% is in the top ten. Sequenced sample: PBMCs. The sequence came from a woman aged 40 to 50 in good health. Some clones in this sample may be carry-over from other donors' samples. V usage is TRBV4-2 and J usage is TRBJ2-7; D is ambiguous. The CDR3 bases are TGTGCCAGCAGCCCGACCCGTTGGACCGAGCAGTACTTC. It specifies CASSPTRWTEQYF.